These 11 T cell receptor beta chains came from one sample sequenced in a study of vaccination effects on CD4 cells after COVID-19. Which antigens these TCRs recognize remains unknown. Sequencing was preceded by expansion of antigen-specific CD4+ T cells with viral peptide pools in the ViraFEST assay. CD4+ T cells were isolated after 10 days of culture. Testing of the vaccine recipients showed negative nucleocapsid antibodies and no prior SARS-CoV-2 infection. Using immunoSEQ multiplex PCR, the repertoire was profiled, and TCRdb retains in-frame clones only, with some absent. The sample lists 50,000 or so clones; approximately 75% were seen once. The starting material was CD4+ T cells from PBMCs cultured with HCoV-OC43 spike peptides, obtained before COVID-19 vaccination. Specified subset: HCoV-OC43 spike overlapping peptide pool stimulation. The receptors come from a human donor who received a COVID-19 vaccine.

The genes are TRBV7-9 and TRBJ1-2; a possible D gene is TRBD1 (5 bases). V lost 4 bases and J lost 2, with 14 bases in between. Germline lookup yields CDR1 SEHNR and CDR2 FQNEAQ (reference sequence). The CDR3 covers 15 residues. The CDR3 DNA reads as TGTGCCAGCAGCTCAAATAATCGGGGGAACTATGGCTACACCTTC. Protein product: CASSSNNRGNYGYTF.

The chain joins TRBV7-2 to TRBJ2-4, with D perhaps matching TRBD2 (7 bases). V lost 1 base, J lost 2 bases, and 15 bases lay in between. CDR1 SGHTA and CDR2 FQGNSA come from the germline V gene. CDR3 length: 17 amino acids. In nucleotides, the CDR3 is TGTGCCAGCAGCTTAGGTCCCGGGGGGCTCCCCAAAAACATTCAGTACTTC. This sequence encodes CASSLGPGGLPKNIQYF.

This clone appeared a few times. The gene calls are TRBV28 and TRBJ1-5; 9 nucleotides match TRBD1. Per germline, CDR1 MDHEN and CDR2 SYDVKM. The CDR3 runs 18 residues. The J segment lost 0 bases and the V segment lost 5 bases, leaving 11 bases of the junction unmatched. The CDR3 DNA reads TGTGCCAGCAGTCCGACGGACAGGGGCCTGTTTAGCAATCAGCCCCAGCATTTT. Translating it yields CASSPTDRGLFSNQPQHF.

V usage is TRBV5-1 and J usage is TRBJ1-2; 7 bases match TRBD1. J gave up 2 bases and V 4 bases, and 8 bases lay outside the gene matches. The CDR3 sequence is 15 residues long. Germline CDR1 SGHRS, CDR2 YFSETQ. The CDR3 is CASSVTTGENYGYTF. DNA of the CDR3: TGCGCCAGCAGCGTGACTACAGGGGAGAACTATGGCTACACCTTC.

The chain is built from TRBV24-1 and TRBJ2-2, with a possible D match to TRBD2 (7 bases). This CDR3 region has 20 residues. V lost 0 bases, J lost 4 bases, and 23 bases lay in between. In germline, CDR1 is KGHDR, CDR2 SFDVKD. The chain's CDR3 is CATSDLLNEGGTASTGELFF. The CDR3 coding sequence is TGTGCCACCAGTGATTTGCTCAACGAGGGGGGGACGGCGAGCACCGGGGAGCTGTTTTTT.

The CDR3 region is CSLRISARETQYF. The CDR3 DNA sequence: TGCAGTCTAAGAATCAGTGCTCGGGAGACCCAGTACTTC. The gene calls are TRBV29-1 and TRBJ2-5, with no clear D. This CDR3 comprises 13 residues. CDR1 is SQVTM, CDR2 ANQGSEA, per germline.

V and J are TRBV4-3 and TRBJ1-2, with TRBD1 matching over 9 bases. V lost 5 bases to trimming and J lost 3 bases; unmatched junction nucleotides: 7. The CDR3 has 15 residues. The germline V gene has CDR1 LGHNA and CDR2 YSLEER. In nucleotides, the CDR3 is TGCGCCAGCAGCACGCGACAGGGGGTGGACTATGGCTACACCTTC. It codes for CASSTRQGVDYGYTF.

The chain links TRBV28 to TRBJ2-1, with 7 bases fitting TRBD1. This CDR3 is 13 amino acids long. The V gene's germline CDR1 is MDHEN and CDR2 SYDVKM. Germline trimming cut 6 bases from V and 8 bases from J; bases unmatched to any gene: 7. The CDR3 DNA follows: TGTGCCAGCAGACCACAGGGGATCGATGAGCAGTTCTTC. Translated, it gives CASRPQGIDEQFF.

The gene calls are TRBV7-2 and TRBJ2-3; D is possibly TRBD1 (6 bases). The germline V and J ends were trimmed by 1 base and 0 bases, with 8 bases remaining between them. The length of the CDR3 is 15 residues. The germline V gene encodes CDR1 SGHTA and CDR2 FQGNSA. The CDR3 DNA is TGTGCCAGCAGCTTAGTCAGGGGAAGCACAGATACGCAGTATTTT. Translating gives CASSLVRGSTDTQYF.

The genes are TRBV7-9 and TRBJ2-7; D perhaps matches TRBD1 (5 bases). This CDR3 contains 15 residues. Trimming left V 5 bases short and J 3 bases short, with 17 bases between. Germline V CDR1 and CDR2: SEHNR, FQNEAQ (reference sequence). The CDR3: CASSLPLRGRYEQYV. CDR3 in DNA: TGTGCCAGCAGCCTACCTCTAAGGGGTCGCTACGAGCAGTACGTC.

In DNA form, the CDR3 reads TGCGCCAGCAGCCAGGCGGGGACGGGGGATACGCAGTATTTT. Protein: CASSQAGTGDTQYF. The chain has TRBV4-1 and TRBJ2-3; a possible D gene is TRBD2 (6 bases). V was clipped by 3 bases and J by 6 bases, with 13 bases between them. The germline V gene encodes CDR1 MGHRA and CDR2 YSYEKL. The CDR3 covers 14 residues.